These 3 T cell receptor beta chains were sequenced from one sample in a study of beta chain features in type 1 diabetes. Expressed TCRB transcripts were sequenced because the entire RNA isolate underwent reverse transcription. Generated by immunoSEQ multiplex PCR, the TCRdb table keeps only in-frame clones and is missing some. The sample consists of roughly 130,000 clones, around 15% of them appearing once. Study-level results: Across all four CD4+ subsets, people with type 1 diabetes showed modestly shorter TCRB CDR3s.

For these TCRs, the target antigens are not known. Sequencing used central memory CD4+ T cells from blood. Receptor source: a man aged 25 to 40 with type 1 diabetes.

This clone was detected only a few times. The chain has TRBV2 and TRBJ1-3, with D perhaps TRBD1 (5 bases). Trimming left V 5 bases short and J 0 bases short, with 11 bases between. This CDR3 is 15 amino acids long. In germline, CDR1 is SNHLY, CDR2 FYNNEI. Here the CDR3 DNA reads TGTGCCAGCAGTCCCGGGACGAGCTCTGGAAACACCATATATTTT. Amino acid sequence: CASSPGTSSGNTIYF.

This clone was observed at least ten times. The chain combines TRBV29-1 with TRBJ2-5, with D perhaps matching TRBD1 (5 bases). The CDR3 runs 15 residues. Germline-derived CDR1 and CDR2 are SQVTM and ANQGSEA. Trimming removed 5 bases from V and 1 base from J, with 17 bases in between. The CDR3 region is CSVLWFQGSQETQYF. The CDR3 nucleotides read TGCAGCGTTCTCTGGTTCCAGGGATCCCAAGAGACCCAGTACTTC.

This chain links TRBV6-5 with TRBJ1-2; TRBD1 might be the D (6 bases). CDR1 MNHEY and CDR2 SVGAGI come from the germline V gene. The CDR3 is made up of 14 amino acids. Trimming took 7 bases from V and 8 from J, leaving 20 bases between them. The DNA of the CDR3 is TGTGCCAGCACCCGGGACAAGGGGACGGGAGGCTACACCTTC. It codes for CASTRDKGTGGYTF.